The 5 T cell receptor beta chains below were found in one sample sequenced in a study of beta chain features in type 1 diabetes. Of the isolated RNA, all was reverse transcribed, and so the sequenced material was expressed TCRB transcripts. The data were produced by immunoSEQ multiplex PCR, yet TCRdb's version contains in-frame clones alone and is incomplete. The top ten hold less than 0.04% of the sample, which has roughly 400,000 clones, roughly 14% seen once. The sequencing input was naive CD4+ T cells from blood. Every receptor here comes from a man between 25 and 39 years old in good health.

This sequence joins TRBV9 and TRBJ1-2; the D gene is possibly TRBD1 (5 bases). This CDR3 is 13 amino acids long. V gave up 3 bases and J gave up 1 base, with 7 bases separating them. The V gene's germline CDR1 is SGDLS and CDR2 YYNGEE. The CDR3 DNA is TGTGCCAGCAGCGAAGACAGTAACTATGGCTACACCTTC. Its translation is CASSEDSNYGYTF.

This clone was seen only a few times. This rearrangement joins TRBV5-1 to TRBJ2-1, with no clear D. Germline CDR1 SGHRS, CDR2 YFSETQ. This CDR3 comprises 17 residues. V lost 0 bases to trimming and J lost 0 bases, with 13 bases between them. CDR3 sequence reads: CASSLATSGSSYNEQFF. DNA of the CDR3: TGCGCCAGCAGCTTGGCCACGTCAGGTAGCTCCTACAATGAGCAGTTCTTC.

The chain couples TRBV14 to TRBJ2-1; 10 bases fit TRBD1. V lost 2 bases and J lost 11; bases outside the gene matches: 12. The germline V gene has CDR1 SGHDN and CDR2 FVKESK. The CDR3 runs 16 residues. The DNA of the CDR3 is TGTGCCAGCAGCCAATATTCCGGGACAGGGGAAAGCAAGCAGTTCTTC. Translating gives CASSQYSGTGESKQFF.

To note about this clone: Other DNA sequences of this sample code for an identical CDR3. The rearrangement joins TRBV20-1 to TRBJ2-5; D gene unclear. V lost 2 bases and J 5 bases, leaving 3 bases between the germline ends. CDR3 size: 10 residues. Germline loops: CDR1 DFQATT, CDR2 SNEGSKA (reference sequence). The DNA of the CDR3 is TGCAGTGCTAGACAGGAGACCCAGTACTTC. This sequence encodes CSARQETQYF.

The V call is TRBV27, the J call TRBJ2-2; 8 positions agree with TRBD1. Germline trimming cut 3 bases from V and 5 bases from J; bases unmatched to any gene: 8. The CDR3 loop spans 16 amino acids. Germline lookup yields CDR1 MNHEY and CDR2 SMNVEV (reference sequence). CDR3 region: CASSFRQGIVTGELFF. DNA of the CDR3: TGTGCCAGCAGTTTCAGACAGGGGATTGTTACCGGGGAGCTGTTTTTT.